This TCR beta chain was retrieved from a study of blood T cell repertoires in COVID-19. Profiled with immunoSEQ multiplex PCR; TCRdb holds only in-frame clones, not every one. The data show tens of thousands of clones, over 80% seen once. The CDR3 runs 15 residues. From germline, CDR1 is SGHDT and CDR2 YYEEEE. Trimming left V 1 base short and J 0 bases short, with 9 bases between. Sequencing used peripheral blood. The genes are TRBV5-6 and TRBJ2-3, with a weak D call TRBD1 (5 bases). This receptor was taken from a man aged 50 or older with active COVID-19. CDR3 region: CASSLTGRSTDTQYF. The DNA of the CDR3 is TGTGCCAGCAGCTTGACAGGCAGAAGCACAGATACGCAGTATTTT. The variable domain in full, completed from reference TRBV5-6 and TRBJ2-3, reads DAGVTQSPTHLIKTRGQQVTLRCSPKSGHDTVSWYQQALGQGPQFIFQYYEEEERQRGNFPDRFSGHQFPNYSSELNVNALLLGDSALYLCASSLTGRSTDTQYFGPGTRLTVL.